This paragraph covers one T cell receptor (beta chain) sequence. Its matching antigen is unknown. V lost 1 base and J lost 5, with 2 bases in between. The CDR3 extends over 11 amino acids. Per germline, CDR1 KGHSH and CDR2 LQKENI. This specimen belongs to a study of cytomegalovirus exposure and HLA in healthy donors. Whole-study findings and limits: The sole available immune exposure information was CMV serostatus. It was reportedly the case that the classifier diagnosed cytomegalovirus status with high specificity and sensitivity.

The PCR employed 60 Vbeta primers together with 13 Jbeta primers. Libraries were prepared by immunoSEQ multiplex PCR; TCRdb keeps only in-frame clonotypes and omits some of them. The sample contains 60,000 to 80,000 clones, more than 65% of which appear only once. V and J are TRBV18 and TRBJ1-1; D unclear. Specimen: PBMCs. The TCR comes from a woman aged 25-40 years in good health and CMV-seronegative. CDR3: CASSPLTEAFF. The DNA for the CDR3 is TGTGCCAGCTCACCACTAACTGAAGCTTTCTTT.